These T cell receptor beta chains were read from a single sample in a study of beta chain features in type 1 diabetes. Profiling relied on immunoSEQ multiplex PCR, and the TCRdb table lists in-frame clones only, not all of them. Seen here are hundreds of thousands of clones, around 15% observed once, and the top ten hold less than 0.025%. The sample consisted of naive CD4+ T cells from blood. These receptor sequences come from a young man with type 1 diabetes. CDR3s include the opening cysteine and the closing phenylalanine or tryptophan.

j_call | v_call | cdr3_aa
TRBJ1-2 | TRBV5-1 | CASSEGQPTPGYTF
TRBJ1-4 | TRBV2 | CASSVKITNEKLFF
TRBJ1-1 | TRBV29-1 | CSVVAQNTEAFF
TRBJ2-1 | TRBV6-6 | CASRSSGDNEQFF
TRBJ1-1 | TRBV21-1 | CASSIRGKNTEAFF
TRBJ1-3 | TRBV6-6 | CASSPADSGNTIYF
TRBJ2-4 | TRBV4-2 | CASSRDGGTSDIQYF
TRBJ1-4 | TRBV4-1 | CASSDQGGGTNEKLFF
TRBJ2-7 | TRBV27 | CASSLVSRGNEQYF
TRBJ2-5 | TRBV30 | CAWTVAGGETQYF